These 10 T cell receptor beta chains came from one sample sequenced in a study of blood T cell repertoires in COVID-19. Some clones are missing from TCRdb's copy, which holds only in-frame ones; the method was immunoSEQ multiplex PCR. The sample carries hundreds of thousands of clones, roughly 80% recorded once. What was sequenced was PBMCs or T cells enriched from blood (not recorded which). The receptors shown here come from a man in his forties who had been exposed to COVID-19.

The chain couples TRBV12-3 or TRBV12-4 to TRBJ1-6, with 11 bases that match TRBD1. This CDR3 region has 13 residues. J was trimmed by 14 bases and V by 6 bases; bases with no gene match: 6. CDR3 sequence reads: CASRGQGGFTLHF. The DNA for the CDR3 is TGTGCCAGCAGGGGACAGGGGGGTTTCACCCTCCACTTT.

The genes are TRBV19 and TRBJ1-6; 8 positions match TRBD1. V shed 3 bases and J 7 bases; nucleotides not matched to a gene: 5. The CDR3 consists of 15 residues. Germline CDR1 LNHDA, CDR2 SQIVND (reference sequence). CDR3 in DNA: TGTGCCAGTAGTATGTTGAGACAGGGGAATTCACCCCTCCACTTT. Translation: CASSMLRQGNSPLHF.

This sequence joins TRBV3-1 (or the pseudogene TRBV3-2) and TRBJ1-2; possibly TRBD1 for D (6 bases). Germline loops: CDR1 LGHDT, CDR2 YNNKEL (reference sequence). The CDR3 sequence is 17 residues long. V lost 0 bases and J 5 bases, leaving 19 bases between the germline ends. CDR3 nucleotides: TGTGCCAGCAGCCAAGATCAGAACAGGGCTCGTAGTTATGGCTACACCTTC. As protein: CASSQDQNRARSYGYTF.

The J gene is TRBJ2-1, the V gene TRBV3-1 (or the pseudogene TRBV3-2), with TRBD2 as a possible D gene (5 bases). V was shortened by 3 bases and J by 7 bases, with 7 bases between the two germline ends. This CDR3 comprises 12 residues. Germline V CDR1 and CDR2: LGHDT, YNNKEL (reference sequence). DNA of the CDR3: TGTGCCAGCAGCCAGGGGAGTAATGAGCAGTTCTTC. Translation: CASSQGSNEQFF.

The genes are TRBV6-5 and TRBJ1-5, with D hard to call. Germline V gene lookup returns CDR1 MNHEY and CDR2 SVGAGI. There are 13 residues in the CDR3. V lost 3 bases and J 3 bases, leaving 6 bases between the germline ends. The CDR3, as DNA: TGTGCCAGCAGTTATGACAACAATCAGCCCCAGCATTTT. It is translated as CASSYDNNQPQHF.

CDR3 residues: CASSLIVAGVQEQFF. CDR3 bases: TGTGCCAGCAGCTTAATCGTAGCGGGAGTACAGGAGCAGTTCTTC. The chain has TRBV7-9 and TRBJ2-1; 9 bases match TRBD2. The CDR3 consists of 15 residues. The V gene's germline CDR1 is SEHNR and CDR2 FQNEAQ (reference sequence). The junction had 9 bases not matched to a gene; V was cut back by 2 bases and J by 10 bases.

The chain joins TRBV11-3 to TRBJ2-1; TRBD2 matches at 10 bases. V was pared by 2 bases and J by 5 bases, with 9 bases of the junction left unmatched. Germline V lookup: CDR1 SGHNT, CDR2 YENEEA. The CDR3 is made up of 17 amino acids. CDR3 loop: CASSLWDLAGVHNEQFF. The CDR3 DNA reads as TGTGCCAGCAGCTTATGGGACCTAGCGGGAGTCCACAATGAGCAGTTCTTC.

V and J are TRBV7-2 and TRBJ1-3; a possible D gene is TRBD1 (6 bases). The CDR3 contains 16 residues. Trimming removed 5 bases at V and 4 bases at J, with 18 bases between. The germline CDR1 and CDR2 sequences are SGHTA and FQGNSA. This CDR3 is CASSQRVGADGNTIYF. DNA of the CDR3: TGTGCCAGCAGCCAAAGGGTGGGGGCGGACGGAAACACCATATATTTT.

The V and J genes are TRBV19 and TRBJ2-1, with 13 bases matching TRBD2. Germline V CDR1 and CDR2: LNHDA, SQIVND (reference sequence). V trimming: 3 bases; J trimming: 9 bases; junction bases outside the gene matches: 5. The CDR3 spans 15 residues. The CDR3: CASSIGTSGKREQFF. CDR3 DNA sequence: TGTGCCAGTAGTATTGGGACTAGCGGGAAGCGTGAGCAGTTCTTC. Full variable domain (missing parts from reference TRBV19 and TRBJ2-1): DGGITQSPKYLFRKEGQNVTLSCEQNLNHDAMYWYRQDPGQGLRLIYYSQIVNDFQKGDIAEGYSVSREKKESFPLTVTSAQKNPTAFYLCASSIGTSGKREQFFGPGTRLTVL.

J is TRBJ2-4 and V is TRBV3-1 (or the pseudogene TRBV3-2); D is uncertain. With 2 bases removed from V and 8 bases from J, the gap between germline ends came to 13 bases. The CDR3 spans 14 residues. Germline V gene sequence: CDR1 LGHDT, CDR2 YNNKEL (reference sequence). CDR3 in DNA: TGTGCCAGCAGCCAATGGTCTGAGCTCCACATTCAGTACTTC. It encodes CASSQWSELHIQYF.